This TCR beta chain was recorded in a study of radiotherapy plus CTLA-4 blockade in lung cancer. Assay: immunoSEQ multiplex PCR; the TCRdb copy retains only in-frame clones and omits some. The data show around 85,000 clones, around 86% seen once. The CDR3 consists of 15 residues. Germline-derived CDR1 and CDR2 are MGHRA and YSYEKL. The J segment lost 7 bases and the V segment lost 1 base, leaving 5 bases of the junction unmatched. The input for sequencing was peripheral blood, taken from a patient treated with radiotherapy plus ipilimumab. The chain joins TRBV4-1 to TRBJ2-7; 12 bases match TRBD1. The clonotype comes from a human donor with non-small cell lung cancer who had a partial response to radiotherapy plus ipilimumab. In DNA, the CDR3 is TGCGCCAGCAGCCAAGTGGGACAGGGGGCGGGGGAGCAGTACTTC. Its translation: CASSQVGQGAGEQYF.